Following are 23 T cell receptor beta chains from one sample sequenced in a study of T cell changes during pregnancy in multiple sclerosis. The data were produced by immunoSEQ multiplex PCR, yet TCRdb's version contains in-frame clones alone and is incomplete. The sample holds 56,000 or so clones, 70% to 90% seen once. Sample: CD4+ T cells from peripheral blood mononuclear cells, taken in the third trimester of pregnancy. These receptors were taken from a female donor with multiple sclerosis, enrolled in a pregnancy study.

The sample holds a few counts of this clone. The chain couples TRBV19 to TRBJ1-3, with 9 positions matching TRBD1. V lost 0 bases, J lost 0 bases, and 12 bases stayed unmatched. From germline, CDR1 is LNHDA and CDR2 SQIVND (reference sequence). The CDR3 length is 20 residues. CDR3 in amino acids: CASSIDLFGGQGRSGNTIYF. Written as DNA, the CDR3 is TGTGCCAGTAGTATAGATCTCTTCGGGGGACAGGGACGCTCTGGAAACACCATATATTTT.

The chain uses TRBV10-3 and TRBJ1-1; D is unclear. V was shortened by 4 bases and J by 4 bases, with 10 bases between the two germline ends. The CDR3 is made up of 13 amino acids. The germline CDR1 and CDR2 sequences are ENHRY and SYGVKD. The CDR3 region has the DNA TGTGCCATCAGTGGGGGAGAAGGCACTGAAGCTTTCTTT. Its protein is CAISGGEGTEAFF.

The chain joins TRBV7-7 to TRBJ2-1, with 12 bases identical to TRBD2. After removal of 4 bases from V and 0 bases from J, the junction contained 1 base not matched to a gene. CDR3 size: 16 residues. Germline CDR1 and CDR2: SSHAT and FNYEAQ (reference sequence). In DNA form, the CDR3 reads TGTGCCAGCAGCTCGACTAGCGGGAGCTCCTACAATGAGCAGTTCTTC. Amino acid sequence: CASSSTSGSSYNEQFF.

The chain links TRBV6-5 to TRBJ1-5; D is unresolved. This CDR3 spans 13 amino acids. V was clipped by 3 bases and J by 4 bases, with 7 bases between them. CDR1 and CDR2 (germline): MNHEY, SVGAGI. CDR3 nucleotide sequence: TGTGCCAGCAGTTATGGGAGGAATCAGCCCCAGCATTTT. Its protein product is CASSYGRNQPQHF.

The chain recombines TRBV10-1 with TRBJ2-1, with D hard to call. The length of the CDR3 is 14 residues. Germline V lookup: CDR1 WNHNN, CDR2 SYGVQD (reference sequence). Trimming took off 0 bases at V and 7 bases at J, with 10 bases between the two ends. The DNA of the CDR3 is TGCGCCAGCAGTGAGTCGACTTCCGAGAATGAGCAGTTCTTC. The encoded protein is CASSESTSENEQFF.

The J gene is TRBJ1-1, the V gene TRBV7-6; no reliable D call. The germline V gene has CDR1 SGHVS and CDR2 FNYEAQ. The V gene lost 6 bases and the J gene lost 6 bases, with 17 bases spanning the gap. The CDR3 runs to 14 residues. The CDR3 sequence: CASSINFSRAEAFF. CDR3 sequence (DNA): TGTGCCAGCAGTATCAACTTCAGTCGGGCTGAAGCTTTCTTT.

The V gene is TRBV7-2, the J gene TRBJ2-1, with a tentative D call TRBD2 (6 bases). Germline-derived CDR1 and CDR2 are SGHTA and FQGNSA. CDR3 length: 14 residues. V was pared by 4 bases and J by 6 bases, with 13 bases between. For the CDR3, the DNA is TGTGCCAGCAGCTCCCGACTAGTAGTCAATGAGCAGTTCTTC. This codes for CASSSRLVVNEQFF.

The CDR3 loop is CASSLAGSGNTIYF. In DNA form, the CDR3 reads TGTGCCAGCAGCTTGGCGGGGTCTGGAAACACCATATATTTT. J is TRBJ1-3 and V is TRBV5-5; no reliable D call. The CDR3 contains 14 residues. The germline CDR1 and CDR2 sequences are SGHKS and YYEKEE (reference sequence). The V and J ends lost 0 bases and 1 base respectively, with 5 bases between them.

This clone was seen only once. The chain couples TRBV19 to TRBJ1-5; D gene uncertain. Per germline, CDR1 LNHDA and CDR2 SQIVND (reference sequence). This CDR3 region has 14 residues. V was pared by 3 bases and J by 6 bases, with 12 bases between. The CDR3 reads CASSMNTVGQPQHF. In nucleotides, the CDR3 is TGTGCCAGTAGTATGAATACAGTTGGTCAGCCCCAGCATTTT. Looking up the rest from reference TRBV19 and TRBJ1-5 gives the full variable domain: DGGITQSPKYLFRKEGQNVTLSCEQNLNHDAMYWYRQDPGQGLRLIYYSQIVNDFQKGDIAEGYSVSREKKESFPLTVTSAQKNPTAFYLCASSMNTVGQPQHFGDGTRLSIL.

The chain employs TRBV30 and TRBJ2-7; 8 bases are a match to TRBD2. Germline-derived CDR1 and CDR2 are GTSNPN and SVGIG (reference sequence). The junction had 11 bases not matched to a gene; V was cut back by 3 bases and J by 4 bases. CDR3 length: 15 residues. The CDR3 DNA is TGTGCCTGGAGCGTAACCCCGGGGGGGGAGTACGAGCAGTACTTC. Translated, it gives CAWSVTPGGEYEQYF.

This sequence joins TRBV6-6 and TRBJ2-3; D unclear. The length of the CDR3 is 13 residues. The germline V gene has CDR1 MNHNY and CDR2 SVGAGI (reference sequence). The V end lost 5 bases, the J end lost 1 base, and 7 bases lay between the germline ends. The CDR3 here is CASSPPGTDTQYF. The CDR3 coding sequence is TGTGCCAGCAGTCCCCCAGGCACAGATACGCAGTATTTT.

This chain uses TRBV18 with TRBJ2-2, with TRBD2 identical over 7 bases. Trimming removed 8 bases from V and 1 base from J; junction bases left unmatched: 7. The CDR3 has 15 residues. Germline V lookup: CDR1 KGHSH, CDR2 LQKENI. This chain's CDR3 is CASRELAENTGELFF. CDR3 in DNA: TGTGCCAGCAGAGAGCTAGCGGAGAACACCGGGGAGCTGTTTTTT.

The rearrangement links TRBV7-9 to TRBJ1-5; unclear D gene. Germline lookup yields CDR1 SEHNR and CDR2 FQNEAQ (reference sequence). This CDR3 comprises 16 residues. V was cut by 8 bases and J by 7 bases, with 24 bases left in between. Here the CDR3 reads CASSVGGNAALQPQHF. In DNA, the CDR3 is TGTGCCAGCTCAGTGGGAGGCAATGCCGCACTACAGCCCCAGCATTTT.

The V gene is TRBV6-1, the J gene TRBJ2-7; unclear D gene. This CDR3 comprises 15 residues. V was trimmed by 6 bases and J by 1 base, leaving 16 bases between them. CDR1 and CDR2 (germline): MNHNS, SASEGT. The CDR3 loop reads CASSREIGGSYEQYF. As DNA, the CDR3 is TGTGCCAGCAGCCGAGAGATCGGCGGATCCTACGAGCAGTACTTC.

The chain carries TRBV27 and TRBJ1-2, with D unresolved. Germline lookup yields CDR1 MNHEY and CDR2 SMNVEV (reference sequence). The V gene lost 5 bases and the J gene lost 0 bases, with 10 bases spanning the gap. The length of the CDR3 is 14 residues. CDR3 loop: CASSPRRANYGYTF. The CDR3 DNA reads TGTGCCAGCAGTCCAAGACGGGCTAACTATGGCTACACCTTC.

This chain connects TRBV6-1 to TRBJ1-5; unclear D gene. The CDR3 runs 14 residues. V lost 7 bases to trimming and J lost 3 bases, with 13 bases between them. From germline, CDR1 is MNHNS and CDR2 SASEGT. The CDR3 sequence: CASTRGYNNQPQHF. The CDR3 coding sequence is TGTGCCAGCACCCGAGGGTATAACAATCAGCCCCAGCATTTT.

The CDR3 DNA sequence: TGTGCCAGCAATCCCGGGACAGAACAAGAGACCCAGTACTTC. It encodes CASNPGTEQETQYF. The chain joins TRBV6-1 to TRBJ2-5; 7 bases line up with TRBD1. CDR3 length: 14 amino acids. CDR1 is MNHNS and CDR2 is SASEGT in the germline V gene. Trimming took 7 bases from V and 2 from J; bases not matched to a gene: 7.

In DNA form, the CDR3 reads TGCGCCAGCAGCCAAGAGGGGTGGGGGGGTCGAAGCAATCAGCCCCAGCATTTT. This codes for CASSQEGWGGRSNQPQHF. V usage is TRBV4-1 and J usage is TRBJ1-5, with a possible D match to TRBD1 (5 bases). CDR1 and CDR2 from the germline V gene are MGHRA and YSYEKL. Trimming took off 0 bases at V and 1 base at J, with 16 bases between the two ends. CDR3 size: 18 residues.

The V and J genes are TRBV18 and TRBJ2-2; 9 bases map to TRBD1. Germline V gene data show CDR1 as KGHSH and CDR2 as LQKENI. V lost 5 bases and J lost 10; bases outside the gene matches: 5. This CDR3 spans 13 amino acids. The CDR3, as DNA: TGTGCCAGCTCAGGAACAGGGGGCGCGGAGCTGTTTTTT. This gives the protein CASSGTGGAELFF.

This clone was counted a few times. V and J are TRBV30 and TRBJ1-2; TRBD1 matches 7 bases. Trimming took 5 bases from V and 5 from J; bases not matched to a gene: 8. Germline V gene data show CDR1 as GTSNPN and CDR2 as SVGIG (reference sequence). The CDR3 runs to 13 residues. CDR3 loop: CAWARDRKYGYTF. The CDR3 coding sequence is TGTGCCTGGGCCCGGGACAGAAAATATGGCTACACCTTC.

The chain links TRBV7-9 to TRBJ2-1; 9 nucleotides agree with TRBD1. V lost 2 bases to trimming and J lost 8 bases; unmatched junction nucleotides: 7. Germline lookup yields CDR1 SEHNR and CDR2 FQNEAQ (reference sequence). This CDR3 contains 15 residues. The CDR3 sequence: CASSLFGTGYDEQFF. The CDR3 nucleotides read TGTGCCAGCAGCTTATTTGGGACAGGGTATGATGAGCAGTTCTTC.

The chain recombines TRBV19 with TRBJ2-3; 11 bases are a match to TRBD2. This CDR3 contains 15 residues. The germline CDR1 and CDR2 sequences are LNHDA and SQIVND (reference sequence). V dropped 8 bases and J dropped 2; count of bases not matched to a gene: 6. This CDR3 is CASRASGRPTDTQYF. The CDR3 DNA is TGTGCCAGTCGAGCTAGCGGGAGGCCCACAGATACGCAGTATTTT.

V is TRBV28 and J is TRBJ1-4, with D maybe TRBD1 (6 bases). CDR3 size: 12 residues. The V and J ends lost 7 bases and 8 bases respectively, with 11 bases between them. Per germline, CDR1 MDHEN and CDR2 SYDVKM. In DNA form, the CDR3 reads TGTGCCAGCACAGGGGCTAGCGAAAAACTGTTTTTT. Its translation: CASTGASEKLFF.